The 30 T cell receptor beta chains listed next were all sequenced from one sample in a study of cytomegalovirus exposure and HLA in healthy donors. This PCR relied on a set of 60 Vbeta primers and 13 Jbeta primers. Profiling relied on immunoSEQ multiplex PCR, and the TCRdb table lists in-frame clones only, not all of them. The data show about 160,000 clones, with approximately 70% seen just once and 7.1% held by the top ten. Specimen: PBMCs. Receptor source: a man between 40 and 49 years old in good health and CMV-seropositive.

In this sample, this clone turned up once. The chain links TRBV29-1 to TRBJ1-1, with D perhaps matching TRBD1 (5 bases). This CDR3 has 12 residues. Germline-derived CDR1 and CDR2 are SQVTM and ANQGSEA. Trimming took 4 bases from V and 3 from J, leaving 9 bases between them. CDR3 sequence (DNA): TGCAGCGTTGTGAAGGGGCACACTGAAGCTTTCTTT. It yields the protein CSVVKGHTEAFF.

The genes are TRBV11-3 and TRBJ2-3, with 8 bases identical to TRBD1. J lost 3 bases, V lost 5 bases, and 4 bases had no gene match. Germline V gives CDR1 SGHNT, CDR2 YENEEA. This CDR3 region has 14 residues. DNA for the CDR3: TGTGCCAGCAGCCCGGACAGGGTTACAGATACGCAGTATTTT. It specifies CASSPDRVTDTQYF.

V is TRBV5-4 and J is TRBJ1-1; D perhaps matches TRBD1 (5 bases). The CDR3 has 11 amino acids. Trimming stripped 10 bases from V and 5 bases from J, with 12 bases between. Looked up from germline, CDR1 is SGHNT and CDR2 is YYREEE (reference sequence). CDR3 protein: CAGGEGTEAFF. CDR3 bases: TGTGCCGGAGGGGAAGGGACTGAAGCTTTCTTT.

This clone was observed a few times. The chain employs TRBV29-1 and TRBJ2-7; the D is unclear. This CDR3 region has 13 residues. The germline CDR1 and CDR2 sequences are SQVTM and ANQGSEA. Trimming removed 1 base at V and 1 base at J, with 8 bases between. In nucleotides, the CDR3 is TGCAGCGTTGAAGGACAATCGTCCTACGAGCAGTACTTC. Translated: CSVEGQSSYEQYF.

The chain recombines TRBV19 with TRBJ1-1; a possible D gene is TRBD1 (5 bases). V was shortened by 5 bases and J by 0 bases, with 16 bases between the two germline ends. The CDR3 runs 16 residues. Germline assignment: CDR1 LNHDA and CDR2 SQIVND (reference sequence). The CDR3 sequence is CASSSGPGSMNTEAFF. As DNA, the CDR3 is TGTGCCAGTAGTTCGGGTCCAGGGTCCATGAACACTGAAGCTTTCTTT.

This clone was found a few times. The rearrangement joins TRBV7-2 to TRBJ1-2; D possibly corresponds to TRBD1 (6 bases). Germline V CDR1 and CDR2: SGHTA, FQGNSA. This CDR3 has 15 amino acids. Trimming took off 0 bases at V and 7 bases at J, with 15 bases between the two ends. CDR3 residues: CASSLAWGGRSGYTF. CDR3 in DNA: TGTGCCAGCAGCTTAGCATGGGGGGGGCGAAGTGGCTACACCTTC.

The chain couples TRBV7-9 to TRBJ1-2; D unresolved. The CDR3 consists of 13 residues. With 2 bases removed from V and 0 bases from J, the gap between germline ends came to 4 bases. Germline V gives CDR1 SEHNR, CDR2 FQNEAQ (reference sequence). The CDR3 DNA reads as TGTGCCAGCAGCTTAAGCGCTAACTATGGCTACACCTTC. It encodes CASSLSANYGYTF.

CDR3 residues: CASSQTGYEQYF. The CDR3 DNA follows: TGTGCCAGCAGTCAAACAGGGTACGAGCAGTACTTC. This chain connects TRBV2 to TRBJ2-7; a weak D match, TRBD1 (6 bases). CDR3 length: 12 amino acids. V was pared by 5 bases and J by 4 bases, with 9 bases between. Germline CDR1 and CDR2: SNHLY and FYNNEI.

The chain carries TRBV7-9 and TRBJ1-2, with TRBD1 matching 7 bases. The CDR3 totals 14 residues. Trimming removed 3 bases from V and 8 bases from J; junction bases left unmatched: 9. Germline CDR1 SEHNR, CDR2 FQNEAQ (reference sequence). In DNA form, the CDR3 reads TGTGCCAGCAGCTTGGGACAGCCCTTCCAAGGCTACACCTTC. It codes for CASSLGQPFQGYTF.

This clone showed up just a few times. V and J are TRBV10-3 and TRBJ2-3, with D unclear. From germline, CDR1 is ENHRY and CDR2 SYGVKD. Trimming cost V 2 bases and J 1 base, with 7 bases left between them. The CDR3 spans 14 residues. CDR3 coding DNA: TGTGCCATCAGTGAGCAGGTGGGCACAGATACGCAGTATTTT. Its translation: CAISEQVGTDTQYF.

The chain joins TRBV7-2 to TRBJ2-4; 10 nucleotides line up with TRBD1. CDR3 length: 18 residues. Per the germline V gene, CDR1 is SGHTA and CDR2 is FQGNSA. V shed 0 bases, J shed 0 bases, and the junction held 5 bases outside the gene matches. CDR3 nucleotides: TGTGCCAGCAGCTTAGCCGGACAGGGGGGGATAGCCAAAAACATTCAGTACTTC. Its protein is CASSLAGQGGIAKNIQYF.

CDR3 bases: TGTGCCAGCAGCTCCGGACGGGGAAATTCACCCCTCCACTTT. This translates into CASSSGRGNSPLHF. The chain recombines TRBV7-2 with TRBJ1-6; D is ambiguous. Trimming removed 4 bases at V and 7 bases at J, with 11 bases between. Germline assignment: CDR1 SGHTA and CDR2 FQGNSA. This CDR3 is built from 14 residues.

This rearrangement joins TRBV27 to TRBJ2-5, with 7 bases aligning to TRBD1. Looked up from germline, CDR1 is MNHEY and CDR2 is SMNVEV (reference sequence). This CDR3 region has 13 residues. V lost 5 bases to trimming and J lost 5 bases; unmatched junction nucleotides: 5. This CDR3 reads CASSLTGKETQYF. The CDR3 DNA reads TGTGCCAGCAGTCTGACAGGGAAGGAGACCCAGTACTTC.

This clone has a handful of counts. Other DNA sequences in the sample encode the same CDR3. This chain connects TRBV9 to TRBJ2-7, with D possibly being TRBD1 (6 bases). Germline CDR1 and CDR2: SGDLS and YYNGEE. V was shortened by 0 bases and J by 0 bases, with 10 bases between the two germline ends. The CDR3 consists of 15 residues. The CDR3 loop reads CASSVASDSSYEQYF. CDR3 sequence (DNA): TGTGCCAGCAGCGTAGCCTCGGACAGCTCCTACGAGCAGTACTTC.

The genes are TRBV19 and TRBJ2-2; 9 bases agree with TRBD1. Germline CDR1 LNHDA, CDR2 SQIVND (reference sequence). The junction had 14 bases not matched to a gene; V was cut back by 6 bases and J by 6 bases. This CDR3 has 17 amino acids. CDR3 bases: TGTGCCAGTAGGGGGAAAGGGGACAGGGATCGATCCGGGGAGCTGTTTTTT. Its translation is CASRGKGDRDRSGELFF.

This chain links TRBV29-1 with TRBJ2-7, with D possibly TRBD2 on 5 matching bases. This CDR3 contains 12 residues. The germline V gene encodes CDR1 SQVTM and CDR2 ANQGSEA. V dropped 7 bases and J dropped 3 bases, with 13 bases sitting between them. DNA of the CDR3: TGCAGCGCTGAGGACGGGAACTACGAGCAGTACTTC. Translated, it gives CSAEDGNYEQYF.

The chain combines TRBV5-1 with TRBJ1-1; D not certain. The CDR3 contains 12 residues. Per germline, CDR1 SGHRS and CDR2 YFSETQ. The V end lost 4 bases, the J end lost 0 bases, and 4 bases lay between the germline ends. The CDR3 loop is CASSAVNTEAFF. Written as DNA, the CDR3 is TGCGCCAGCAGCGCGGTGAACACTGAAGCTTTCTTT.

This chain connects TRBV2 to TRBJ1-4; TRBD1 matches at 10 bases. V shed 2 bases, J shed 7 bases, and the junction held 7 bases outside the gene matches. The length of the CDR3 is 16 residues. From germline, CDR1 is SNHLY and CDR2 FYNNEI. The CDR3 loop is CASSEISRQGAEKLFF. DNA of the CDR3: TGTGCCAGCAGTGAAATCTCGCGACAGGGGGCTGAAAAACTGTTTTTT.

This rearrangement joins TRBV4-2 to TRBJ2-7; 9 nucleotides agree with TRBD1. Trimming took 0 bases from V and 3 from J; bases not matched to a gene: 0. The CDR3 loop spans 14 amino acids. Germline CDR1 reads LGHNA; CDR2 reads YNFKEQ. The CDR3: CASSQEGQGYEQYF. In nucleotides, the CDR3 is TGTGCCAGCAGCCAAGAGGGACAGGGCTACGAGCAGTACTTC.

This chain links TRBV9 with TRBJ2-7; 9 nucleotides line up with TRBD1. The CDR3 totals 15 residues. V was clipped by 2 bases and J by 3 bases; unmatched bases: 6. From germline, CDR1 is SGDLS and CDR2 YYNGEE. The CDR3 is CASSVDTTGGYEQYF. The CDR3 DNA reads as TGTGCCAGCAGCGTTGACACGACAGGGGGCTACGAGCAGTACTTC.

This chain links TRBV4-3 with TRBJ1-5; D remains ambiguous. The CDR3 contains 15 residues. V was pared by 0 bases and J by 7 bases, with 13 bases between. Germline V gene lookup returns CDR1 LGHNA and CDR2 YSLEER. This CDR3 reads CASSQDWAPGQPQHF. Written as DNA, the CDR3 is TGCGCCAGCAGCCAAGATTGGGCTCCGGGGCAGCCCCAGCATTTT.

The CDR3 nucleotides read TGTGCCAGCTCACCGAGGGACCAAGAGACCCAGTACTTC. Its protein is CASSPRDQETQYF. This chain joins TRBV18 and TRBJ2-5, with D possibly TRBD2 on 5 matching bases. Germline-derived CDR1 and CDR2 are KGHSH and LQKENI. CDR3 size: 13 residues. Trimming pared 3 bases from V and 0 bases from J, leaving 5 bases between.

The sample holds a few counts of this clone. The chain employs TRBV4-2 and TRBJ2-5, with TRBD2 as a possible D gene (5 bases). Trimming shortened V by 2 bases and J by 11 bases, and 12 bases separated the two germline ends. The germline CDR1 and CDR2 sequences are LGHNA and YNFKEQ. This CDR3 contains 12 residues. CDR3 sequence reads: CASSQRGGEQYF. For the CDR3, the DNA is TGTGCCAGCAGCCAACGGGGTGGGGAGCAGTACTTC.

This clone was seen a handful of times. This rearrangement joins TRBV7-2 to TRBJ1-1; D might be TRBD1 (5 bases). Germline CDR1 SGHTA, CDR2 FQGNSA. The ends were cut back, 5 bases at V and 4 bases at J, with 17 bases in the middle. The CDR3 covers 15 residues. CDR3 in DNA: TGTGCCAGCAGCCGAGGGTTGTGGGGGGGCACTGAAGCTTTCTTT. Amino acid sequence: CASSRGLWGGTEAFF.

The rearrangement links TRBV19 to TRBJ1-5; 7 nucleotides agree with TRBD1. J was trimmed by 1 base and V by 4 bases; bases with no gene match: 4. Germline CDR1 reads LNHDA; CDR2 reads SQIVND (reference sequence). The CDR3 is made up of 15 amino acids. CDR3 nucleotide sequence: TGTGCCAGTAGTACCAGGACAGGAAGCAATCAGCCCCAGCATTTT. As protein: CASSTRTGSNQPQHF.

This clone was counted between two and nine times. This chain connects TRBV19 to TRBJ1-1; 7 bases are shared with TRBD1. The germline CDR1 and CDR2 sequences are LNHDA and SQIVND (reference sequence). J gave up 4 bases and V 3 bases, and 8 bases lay outside the gene matches. The CDR3 has 15 amino acids. The CDR3 sequence: CASSMETGSVTEAFF. DNA of the CDR3: TGTGCCAGTAGTATGGAGACAGGGTCGGTCACTGAAGCTTTCTTT. Variable domain in full (rest from reference TRBV19 and TRBJ1-1): DGGITQSPKYLFRKEGQNVTLSCEQNLNHDAMYWYRQDPGQGLRLIYYSQIVNDFQKGDIAEGYSVSREKKESFPLTVTSAQKNPTAFYLCASSMETGSVTEAFFGQGTRLTVV.

J is TRBJ1-4 and V is TRBV4-1; D remains ambiguous. CDR1 MGHRA and CDR2 YSYEKL come from the germline V gene. The germline V and J ends were trimmed by 3 bases and 0 bases, with 20 bases remaining between them. The CDR3 is 19 amino acids. CDR3 bases: TGCGCCAGCAGCCAGCCGCCCATGACACAAACATCAACTAATGAAAAACTGTTTTTT. This codes for CASSQPPMTQTSTNEKLFF.

V and J are TRBV30 and TRBJ2-6; 7 bases agree with TRBD1. CDR3 length: 14 residues. With V trimmed by 3 bases and J by 4 bases, 3 bases remained unmatched. Germline loops: CDR1 GTSNPN, CDR2 SVGIG (reference sequence). CDR3 loop: CAWRTGYGANVLTF. The CDR3 DNA reads as TGTGCCTGGAGGACAGGGTACGGGGCCAACGTCCTGACTTTC.

This chain uses TRBV6-1 with TRBJ1-6, with D unresolved. V lost 2 bases and J 5 bases, leaving 7 bases between the germline ends. This CDR3 region has 14 residues. CDR1 is MNHNS, CDR2 SASEGT, per germline. Here the CDR3 DNA reads TGTGCCAGCAGTGAACTGGGAGATAATTCACCCCTCCACTTT. Its protein product is CASSELGDNSPLHF.

This chain joins TRBV5-6 and TRBJ1-3, with D unresolved. This CDR3 is 16 amino acids long. The germline V gene encodes CDR1 SGHDT and CDR2 YYEEEE. The ends were cut back, 3 bases at V and 4 bases at J, with 17 bases in the middle. CDR3 sequence reads: CASSSDLGAPGNTIYF. The CDR3 bases are TGTGCCAGCAGCTCGGATTTGGGCGCGCCCGGAAACACCATATATTTT.